The entry below describes one T cell receptor (beta chain). Its antigen is still unknown. This table comes from immunoSEQ multiplex PCR, and its TCRdb copy is limited to in-frame clones, with some not included. The table lists more than 50,000 clones, about 85% of them singletons. Trimming removed 2 bases at V and 5 bases at J, with 13 bases between. This CDR3 has 15 amino acids. Germline assignment: CDR1 KGHSH and CDR2 LQKENI. The data belong to a study of OX40 agonist ivuxolimab in advanced cancers. Study summary: Treatment received earlier with anti-PD-1, anti-PD-L1 or anti-CTLA-4 agents was allowed, and around 36% had some. Partial responses occurred in three patients (one hepatocellular carcinoma, two cutaneous melanoma). Study findings and constraints: Dose levels from 0.1 to 3.0 mg/kg saw CD4+ and CD8+ blood T cells expand clonally by week 6.

The source was CD4+ or CD8+ T cells sorted from blood, collected in a trial of the OX40 agonist ivuxolimab. The gene calls are TRBV18 and TRBJ2-1; no firm D call. The clonotype comes from an adult with an advanced solid tumor such as melanoma, head and neck, liver or kidney cancer. The CDR3, as DNA: TGTGCCAGCTCACCAGCCTATCCAGCGCACAATGAGCAGTTCTTC. It is translated as CASSPAYPAHNEQFF.